Below, 14 T cell receptor beta chains from the same sample are listed, as sequenced in a study of T cells in Graves' hyperthyroidism and ophthalmopathy (dated by TCRdb to 2018 to 2020). Library preparation employed multiplex PCR. TCRdb records Illumina HiSeq 2000 as the sequencer. TCR beta CDR3 regions were amplified from RNA transcripts. For the first round of RT-PCR on the TCR CDR3, the HTBI primer set was used together with the Qiagen OneStep RT-PCR kit. TCRdb handled the public reads itself, with Q25 trimming in fastp and clone calling in MiXCR, and kept productive beta chains. One record per CDR3 amino acid sequence lists the most common genes and DNA. The sample contains 500,000 to 650,000 distinct CDR3 sequences, about 15% of them found a single time. The ten largest make up roughly a sixth of the sample. Material for sequencing was blood. The origin of the receptors is a woman in her late teens or twenties with Graves' ophthalmopathy.

This clonotype was observed a few times. This rearrangement joins TRBV7-9 to TRBJ1-4; D unresolved. The ends were cut back, 1 base at V and 3 bases at J, with 18 bases in the middle. CDR3 length equals 18 residues. Germline CDR1 and CDR2: SEHNR and FQNEAQ (reference sequence). In DNA form, the CDR3 reads TGTGCCAGCAGCTTAGATAATTTGGGCTGGTTACCTAATGAAAAACTGTTTTTT. It is translated as CASSLDNLGWLPNEKLFF. Complete variable domain (other parts from reference TRBV7-9 and TRBJ1-4): DTGVSQNPRHKITKRGQNVTFRCDPISEHNRLYWYRQTLGQGPEFLTYFQNEAQLEKSRLLSDRFSAERPKGSFSTLEIQRTEQGDSAMYLCASSLDNLGWLPNEKLFFGSGTQLSVL.

The chain employs TRBV28 and TRBJ1-3; D not resolved. CDR3 length: 13 amino acids. Germline V lookup: CDR1 MDHEN, CDR2 SYDVKM. Trimming pared 8 bases from V and 2 bases from J, leaving 10 bases between. CDR3 sequence reads: CASWYGAGNTIYF. As DNA, the CDR3 is TGTGCCAGCTGGTATGGCGCTGGAAACACCATATATTTT.

This clonotype has a handful of counts. The chain uses TRBV30 and TRBJ1-4; 7 bases are shared with TRBD1. The trim removed 4 bases at V and 8 bases at J, leaving 13 bases unmatched. The CDR3 sequence is 15 residues long. Germline lookup yields CDR1 GTSNPN and CDR2 SVGIG (reference sequence). As DNA, the CDR3 is TGTGCCTGGACAGGGGGATCGGGGATAGGCGAAAAACTGTTTTTT. Its translation: CAWTGGSGIGEKLFF.

This clonotype was seen many times. The chain is built from TRBV30 and TRBJ2-5, with D possibly called TRBD1 or TRBD2 (5 bases each). Germline V gene lookup returns CDR1 GTSNPN and CDR2 SVGIG (reference sequence). The CDR3 extends over 12 amino acids. Trimming shortened V by 3 bases and J by 5 bases, and 10 bases separated the two germline ends. This chain's CDR3 is CAWSPGTETQYF. The CDR3 DNA is TGTGCCTGGAGCCCAGGGACCGAGACCCAGTACTTC.

This clonotype was recorded a few times. The chain recombines TRBV28 with TRBJ1-1; D ambiguous. V was shortened by 6 bases and J by 3 bases, with 8 bases between the two germline ends. The CDR3 sequence is 12 residues long. Germline V lookup: CDR1 MDHEN, CDR2 SYDVKM. CDR3 DNA: TGTGCCAGCAGAGATCAACACACTGAAGCTTTCTTT. This gives the protein CASRDQHTEAFF.

This clonotype was detected many times. CDR3 DNA sequence: TGTGCCAGCAGCTTCGGACAGGGGGAAATTTCGGAGACCCAGTACTTC. This codes for CASSFGQGEISETQYF. The V and J genes are TRBV7-2 and TRBJ2-5, with 10 positions matching TRBD1. Germline V gene lookup returns CDR1 SGHTA and CDR2 FQGNSA. The CDR3 sequence is 16 residues long. Unmatched junction bases numbered 9, after V lost 3 bases and J lost 5 bases.

This clonotype was seen repeatedly, ten times or more. The rearrangement uses TRBV6-2 or TRBV6-3 and TRBJ2-3; 10 nucleotides match TRBD2. Germline V gene lookup returns CDR1 MNHEY and CDR2 SVGEGT. Unmatched junction bases numbered 14, after V lost 8 bases and J lost 9 bases. CDR3 length: 15 amino acids. Here the CDR3 reads CASCSPGLAGETQYF. CDR3 sequence (DNA): TGTGCCAGCTGTAGCCCAGGGCTAGCGGGAGAAACGCAGTATTTT.

This clonotype was counted between two and nine times. The CDR3 coding sequence is TGTGCCAGCAGTTACCATGACAAAAACACTGAAGCTTTCTTT. This sequence encodes CASSYHDKNTEAFF. The chain combines TRBV6-1 with TRBJ1-1, with no clear D. The V gene lost 5 bases and the J gene lost 2 bases, with 12 bases spanning the gap. CDR1 and CDR2 (germline): MNHNS, SASEGT. This CDR3 has 14 amino acids.

This clonotype was seen at least ten times. The CDR3 DNA follows: TGTGCCTGGACCCCGGGAGGGCCAGATACGCAGTATTTT. Its protein product is CAWTPGGPDTQYF. The chain has TRBV30 and TRBJ2-3; 8 bases align to TRBD2. V was pared by 4 bases and J by 4 bases, with 4 bases of the junction left unmatched. The CDR3 is made up of 13 amino acids. CDR1 is GTSNPN, CDR2 SVGIG, per germline (reference sequence). The full variable domain, completed using reference TRBV30 and TRBJ2-3, is SQTIHQWPATLVQPVGSPLSLECTVEGTSNPNLYWYRQAAGRGLQLLFYSVGIGQISSEVPQNLSASRPQDRQFILSSKKLLLSDSGFYLCAWTPGGPDTQYFGPGTRLTVL.

This sequence joins TRBV4-3 and TRBJ2-1, with a tentative D call TRBD2 (6 bases). The V end lost 3 bases, the J end lost 9 bases, and 15 bases lay between the germline ends. CDR3 length equals 14 residues. CDR1 is LGHNA and CDR2 is YSLEER in the germline V gene. The DNA for the CDR3 is TGCGCCAGCAGCCATCCGGGACTCTCCCCTGAGCAGTTCTTC. It codes for CASSHPGLSPEQFF.

This clonotype was recorded a few times. The chain links TRBV3-1 to TRBJ2-7; D is unclear. The V and J ends lost 1 base and 6 bases respectively, with 16 bases between them. The CDR3 length is 15 residues. Germline V CDR1 and CDR2: LGHDT, YNNKEL (reference sequence). This CDR3 is CASSQAATRDREQYF. DNA for the CDR3: TGTGCCAGCAGCCAAGCGGCCACGAGAGATCGCGAGCAGTACTTC.

This rearrangement joins TRBV13 to TRBJ2-7; D is possibly TRBD1 (5 bases). Trimming removed 5 bases from V and 3 bases from J, with 23 bases in between. The CDR3 has 17 residues. Germline CDR1 PRHDT, CDR2 FYEKMQ (reference sequence). DNA for the CDR3: TGTGCCAGCAGCCCTCCTCCGGGTGGTCAGGGTGACTACGAGCAGTACTTC. This encodes CASSPPPGGQGDYEQYF.

The chain couples TRBV19 to TRBJ2-1; the D gene is possibly TRBD2 (6 bases). The CDR3 length is 14 residues. The V gene lost 3 bases and the J gene lost 6 bases, with 12 bases spanning the gap. Germline V CDR1 and CDR2: LNHDA, SQIVND (reference sequence). The CDR3 DNA reads as TGTGCCAGTAGTATGCGCGGGATAGGCAATGAGCAGTTCTTC. This translates into CASSMRGIGNEQFF.

This clonotype was detected only a few times. The chain recombines TRBV7-8 with TRBJ1-1; a possible D gene is TRBD1 (5 bases). Trimming removed 5 bases at V and 0 bases at J, with 16 bases between. Germline V gene lookup returns CDR1 SGHVS and CDR2 FQNEAQ. This CDR3 region has 16 residues. The CDR3 DNA is TGTGCCAGCAGCCACAGGCAGGGAACAATGAACACTGAAGCTTTCTTT. Its protein is CASSHRQGTMNTEAFF.